This T cell receptor (beta chain) was documented in a study of monozygotic twins with cystic fibrosis. Measured with immunoSEQ multiplex PCR; TCRdb has only the in-frame clones, and not every one. This sample has about 19,000 clones, with around 97% found just once. This CDR3 comprises 13 residues. Germline V lookup: CDR1 LGHNA, CDR2 YSLEER. V dropped 3 bases and J dropped 8 bases, with 11 bases sitting between them. The chain is built from TRBV4-3 and TRBJ1-3; D is uncertain. The sequence came from a woman aged 30 to 39 with cystic fibrosis. Sample: blood. CDR3 in amino acids: CASSQSMLHTIYF. DNA of the CDR3: TGCGCCAGCAGCCAGTCCATGCTACACACCATATATTTT.